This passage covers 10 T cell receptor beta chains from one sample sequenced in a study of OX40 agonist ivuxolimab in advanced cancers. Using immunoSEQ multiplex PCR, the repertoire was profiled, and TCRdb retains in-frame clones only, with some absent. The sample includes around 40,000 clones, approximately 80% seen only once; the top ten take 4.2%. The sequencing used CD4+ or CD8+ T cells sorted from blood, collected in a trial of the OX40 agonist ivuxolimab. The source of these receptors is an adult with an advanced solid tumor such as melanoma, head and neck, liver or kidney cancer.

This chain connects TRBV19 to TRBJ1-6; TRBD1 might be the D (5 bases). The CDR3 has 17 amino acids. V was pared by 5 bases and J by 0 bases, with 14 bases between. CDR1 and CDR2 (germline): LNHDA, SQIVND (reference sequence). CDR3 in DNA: TGTGCCAGTAGTTCACGGGGGAGGAGCTCCTATAATTCACCCCTCCACTTT. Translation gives CASSSRGRSSYNSPLHF.

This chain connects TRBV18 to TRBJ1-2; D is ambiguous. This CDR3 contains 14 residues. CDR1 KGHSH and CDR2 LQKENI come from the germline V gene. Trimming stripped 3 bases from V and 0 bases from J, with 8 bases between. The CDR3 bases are TGTGCCAGCTCACCGAGTCACTCTAACTATGGCTACACCTTC. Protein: CASSPSHSNYGYTF.

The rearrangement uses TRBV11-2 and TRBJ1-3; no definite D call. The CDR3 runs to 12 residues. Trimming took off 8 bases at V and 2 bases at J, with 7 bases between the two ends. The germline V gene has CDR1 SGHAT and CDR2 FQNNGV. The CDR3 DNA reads TGTGCCAGCCGGCGACCTGGAAACACCATATATTTT. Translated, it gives CASRRPGNTIYF.

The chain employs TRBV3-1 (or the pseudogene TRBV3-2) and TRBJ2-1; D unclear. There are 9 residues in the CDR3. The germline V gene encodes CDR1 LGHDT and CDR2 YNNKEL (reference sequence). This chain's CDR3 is CHSDNEQFF. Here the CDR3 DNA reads TGTCATTCCGACAATGAGCAGTTCTTC.

CDR3 sequence: CASSSRTGRAEKLFF. For the CDR3, the DNA is TGTGCCAGTAGTTCGAGGACAGGCCGGGCCGAAAAACTGTTTTTT. This chain uses TRBV19 with TRBJ1-4, with TRBD1 matching 7 bases. The CDR3 extends over 15 amino acids. Germline V lookup: CDR1 LNHDA, CDR2 SQIVND (reference sequence). V trimming: 5 bases; J trimming: 8 bases; junction bases outside the gene matches: 11.

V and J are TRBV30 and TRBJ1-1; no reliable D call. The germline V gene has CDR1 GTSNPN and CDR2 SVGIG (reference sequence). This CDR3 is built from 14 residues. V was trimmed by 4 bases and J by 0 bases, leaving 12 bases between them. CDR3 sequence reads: CAWKTGSMNTEAFF. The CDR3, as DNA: TGTGCCTGGAAGACTGGCTCTATGAACACTGAAGCTTTCTTT.

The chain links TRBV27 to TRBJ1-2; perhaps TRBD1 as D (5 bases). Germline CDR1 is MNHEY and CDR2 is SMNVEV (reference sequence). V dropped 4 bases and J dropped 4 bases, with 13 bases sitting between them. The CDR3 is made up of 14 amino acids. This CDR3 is CASSWGRVGYGYTF. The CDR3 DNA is TGTGCCAGCAGTTGGGGCAGGGTAGGCTATGGCTACACCTTC.

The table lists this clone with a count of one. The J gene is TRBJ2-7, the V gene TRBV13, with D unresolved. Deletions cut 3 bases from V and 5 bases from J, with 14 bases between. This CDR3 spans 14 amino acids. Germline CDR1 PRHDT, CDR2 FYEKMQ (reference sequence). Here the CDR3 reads CASSLSSLTHEQYF. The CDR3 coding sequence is TGTGCCAGCAGCTTGTCCAGCCTAACCCACGAGCAGTACTTC.

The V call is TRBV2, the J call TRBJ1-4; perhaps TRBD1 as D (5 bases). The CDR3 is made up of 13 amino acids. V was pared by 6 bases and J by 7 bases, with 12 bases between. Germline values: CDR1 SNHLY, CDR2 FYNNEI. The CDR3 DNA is TGTGCCAGCAGGGGAGGGGAGGGTGAAAAACTGTTTTTT. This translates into CASRGGEGEKLFF.

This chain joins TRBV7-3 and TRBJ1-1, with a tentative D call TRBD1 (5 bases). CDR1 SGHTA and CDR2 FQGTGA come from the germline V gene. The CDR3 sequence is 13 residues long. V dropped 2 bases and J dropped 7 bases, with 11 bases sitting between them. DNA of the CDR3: TGTGCCAGCAGCTTAGGGGGTGGGATTGAAGCTTTCTTT. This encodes CASSLGGGIEAFF. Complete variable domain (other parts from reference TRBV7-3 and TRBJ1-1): GAGVSQTPSNKVTEKGKYVELRCDPISGHTALYWYRQSLGQGPEFLIYFQGTGAADDSGLPNDRFFAVRPEGSVSTLKIQRTERGDSAVYLCASSLGGGIEAFFGQGTRLTVV.